This is a list of T cell receptor beta chains from one sample in a study of T cell responses to AZD1222 COVID-19 vaccine. TCRdb keeps only in-frame clones here, not all; method: immunoSEQ multiplex PCR. Altogether approximately 150,000 clones are present, around 84% being singletons, with the ten largest covering about 5%. Sequencing was performed on peripheral blood, taken 28 days after the second AZD1222 dose. The receptors originated from an adult who received the AZD1222 COVID-19 vaccine. Both conserved end residues are part of each CDR3. A D gene is named only where the DNA matches it firmly. Only some rows state a clone size, as once, few, many or a class for expanded clones.

j_call v_call clone_size d_call cdr3_nt cdr3_aa
TRBJ2-7 TRBV2 NA TRBD2 TGTGCCAGCAGCGTGGGACTAGCGGGTAGGTTAGAGCAGTACTTC CASSVGLAGRLEQYF
TRBJ1-3 TRBV27 NA NA TGTGCCAGCAGTCCCACCGGGGGATGGTCTGGAAACACCATATATTTT CASSPTGGWSGNTIYF
TRBJ1-1 TRBV6-5 once NA TGTGCCAGCAGTTATGGGCAGGGAGGAGACACTGAAGCTTTCTTT CASSYGQGGDTEAFF
TRBJ1-2 TRBV18 medium-sized NA TGTGCCAGCTCACCAGAAGGGCTTAGGGGCTACACCTTC CASSPEGLRGYTF
TRBJ2-7 TRBV6-4 NA NA TGTGCCAGCCGGGCAGGGTCGACCTACGAGCAGTACTTC CASRAGSTYEQYF
TRBJ2-7 TRBV11-2 few NA TGTGCCAGCAGCTTCTTTGGGCTACCCTACGAGCAGTACTTC CASSFFGLPYEQYF
TRBJ2-7 TRBV6-5 NA NA TGTGCCAGCAGCCCGGCCGGAACGGCACCCTACGAGCAGTACTTC CASSPAGTAPYEQYF
TRBJ1-2 TRBV12-5 NA TRBD1 TGTGCTAGTGGCCAAGGACAGGCTGCCGGCTACACCTTC CASGQGQAAGYTF
TRBJ2-5 TRBV2 NA NA TGTGCCAGCAGAAGGGCGCCGGGGGAGACCCAGTACTTC CASRRAPGETQYF
TRBJ2-1 TRBV13 NA NA TGTGCCAGCAGCCTAGAGGGGGAGCGTTACAATGAGCAGTTCTTC CASSLEGERYNEQFF
TRBJ2-1 TRBV11-3 NA NA TGTGCCAGCAGCTCCCTTCAGGGTAATCATGAGCAGTTCTTC CASSSLQGNHEQFF
TRBJ2-3 TRBV6-4 NA TRBD2 TGTGCCAGCAGTGACACCAGCGGGGGGGCCACAGATACGCAGTATTTT CASSDTSGGATDTQYF